The 14 T cell receptor beta chains below all came from one sample that was sequenced in a study of CD8 T cells in ankylosing spondylitis (dated by TCRdb to about 2017). The research as a whole found: A TCR beta motif of 7 or 8 highly homologous amino acid variants appeared characteristic of blood from ankylosing spondylitis patients.

Library method: 5' RACE. The run used an Illumina HiSeq 2500. Using fastp at Q25 and MiXCR, TCRdb reprocessed the public reads and kept productive beta chains. Every CDR3 protein is listed once, alongside the most common genes and DNA of its rows. The sample table holds roughly 450,000 distinct CDR3 sequences, of which roughly a quarter were seen once. Over 0.8% of the sample lies in the top ten. No antigen has been assigned to these receptors. Source material: blood, either unsorted or a sorted T cell fraction (not recorded which). The receptors were sampled from a male donor with ankylosing spondylitis.

This chain connects TRBV24-1 to TRBJ1-5, with 9 bases fitting TRBD1. Germline trimming cut 7 bases from V and 3 bases from J; bases unmatched to any gene: 9. This CDR3 spans 16 amino acids. CDR1 is KGHDR, CDR2 SFDVKD, per germline. CDR3 loop: CATSATGTGNNQPQHF. CDR3 sequence (DNA): TGTGCCACCAGCGCAACCGGGACAGGGAACAATCAGCCCCAGCATTTT.

The rearrangement uses TRBV7-8 and TRBJ2-7; 7 bases match TRBD1. V was pared by 3 bases and J by 6 bases, with 8 bases of the junction left unmatched. The CDR3 covers 14 residues. Germline V CDR1 and CDR2: SGHVS, FQNEAQ. CDR3 in amino acids: CASSFPGQLGEQYF. The DNA of the CDR3 is TGTGCCAGCAGCTTCCCGGGACAGCTTGGCGAGCAGTACTTC.

The sample holds one count of this clonotype. The chain joins TRBV7-2 to TRBJ2-3; D remains unclear. Germline values: CDR1 SGHTA, CDR2 FQGNSA. Deletions cut 1 base from V and 4 bases from J, with 9 bases between. CDR3 length: 14 amino acids. The CDR3 bases are TGTGCCAGCAGCTTAGTGAGTTCGGCAGATACGCAGTATTTT. Residues: CASSLVSSADTQYF.

This clonotype occurred a few times. The CDR3 nucleotides read TGTGCCAGCAGTTTCCGGGACAGGGTGGAAGCTTTCTTT. Translated: CASSFRDRVEAFF. The rearrangement joins TRBV12-3 or TRBV12-4 to TRBJ1-1, with 9 bases that match TRBD1. There are 13 residues in the CDR3. Trimming at V came to 3 bases and at J to 8 bases, leaving 4 bases not matched to a gene.

In DNA, the CDR3 is TGTGCCAGCAGTGAAGGTCTAGCGGGGTACTACGAGCAGTACGTC. Its translation: CASSEGLAGYYEQYV. The chain combines TRBV6-1 with TRBJ2-7; TRBD2 agrees at 9 bases. After removal of 1 base from V and 3 bases from J, the junction contained 4 bases not matched to a gene. The CDR3 spans 15 residues. From germline, CDR1 is MNHNS and CDR2 SASEGT.

The chain recombines TRBV25-1 with TRBJ1-2, with 10 bases that match TRBD1. This CDR3 is 12 amino acids long. CDR1 and CDR2 (germline): MGHDK, SYGVNS. V lost 4 bases, J lost 7 bases, and 0 bases stayed unmatched. CDR3 DNA: TGTGCCAGCAGTGGGGACAGGGGTGGCTACACCTTC. This encodes CASSGDRGGYTF.

This clonotype is a singleton in its sample. The chain joins TRBV20-1 to TRBJ2-3, with 8 bases matching TRBD2. Trimming removed 3 bases from V and 3 bases from J; junction bases left unmatched: 14. Germline V gene data show CDR1 as DFQATT and CDR2 as SNEGSKA (reference sequence). This CDR3 spans 17 amino acids. The CDR3 reads CSASGVGAGVRTDTQYF. As DNA, the CDR3 is TGCAGTGCTAGTGGGGTAGGAGCGGGAGTCCGAACAGATACGCAGTATTTT.

CDR3 nucleotide sequence: TGTGCCAGCAGCTTGGACGGCAGGTTGAACACTGAAGCTTTCTTT. This encodes CASSLDGRLNTEAFF. V usage is TRBV5-6 and J usage is TRBJ1-1; D not resolved. V lost 0 bases, J lost 0 bases, and 9 bases lay in between. CDR3 length: 15 amino acids. CDR1 is SGHDT, CDR2 YYEEEE, per germline.

J is TRBJ1-5 and V is TRBV19; no clear D. From germline, CDR1 is LNHDA and CDR2 SQIVND (reference sequence). The CDR3 spans 16 residues. V lost 4 bases and J lost 0, with 13 bases in between. CDR3 DNA sequence: TGTGCCAGTAGTACCATACAGTTACTTAGCAATCAGCCCCAGCATTTT. It yields the protein CASSTIQLLSNQPQHF.

This clonotype was observed a few times. The genes are TRBV10-3 and TRBJ2-2; no definite D call. The CDR3 extends over 14 amino acids. Germline assignment: CDR1 ENHRY and CDR2 SYGVKD. V was shortened by 4 bases and J by 0 bases, with 6 bases between the two germline ends. This CDR3 reads CAISGASNTGELFF. The CDR3 DNA follows: TGTGCCATCAGTGGGGCATCGAACACCGGGGAGCTGTTTTTT.

This clonotype was seen repeatedly, ten times or more. The genes are TRBV12-5 and TRBJ2-1; TRBD1 aligns across 7 bases. Germline CDR1 is LGHNT and CDR2 is FRNRAP. V gave up 1 base and J gave up 4 bases; unmatched junction bases: 16. The CDR3 spans 19 residues. The CDR3 region is CASGLALDRVTVPYNEQFF. The CDR3 coding sequence is TGTGCTAGTGGTTTGGCCCTCGACAGGGTGACCGTCCCTTACAATGAGCAGTTCTTC.

This clonotype was detected a few times. The V gene is TRBV20-1, the J gene TRBJ1-5; no reliable D call. CDR3 size: 15 residues. V shed 3 bases and J shed 4 bases, with 16 bases lying between them. Germline V lookup: CDR1 DFQATT, CDR2 SNEGSKA (reference sequence). The CDR3 nucleotides are TGCAGTGCTAGCTCCGGACGGTCGGGGAATCAGCCCCAGCATTTT. Its protein is CSASSGRSGNQPQHF.

The genes are TRBV18 and TRBJ2-4; 11 bases agree with TRBD2. Germline CDR1 KGHSH, CDR2 LQKENI. The CDR3 has 14 residues. J was trimmed by 15 bases and V by 3 bases; bases with no gene match: 10. The CDR3, as DNA: TGTGCCAGCTCACCGACTAGCGGGAAAGACTTTATGTACTTC. Translated: CASSPTSGKDFMYF.

The chain couples TRBV15 to TRBJ2-5; TRBD2 agrees at 14 bases. Germline CDR1 LNHNV, CDR2 YYDKDF (reference sequence). After removal of 5 bases from V and 0 bases from J, the junction contained 8 bases not matched to a gene. The CDR3 has 18 residues. DNA for the CDR3: TGTGCCACCAGCCTAAGGAGGACTAGCGGGAGGCACCAAGAGACCCAGTACTTC. Amino acids: CATSLRRTSGRHQETQYF.